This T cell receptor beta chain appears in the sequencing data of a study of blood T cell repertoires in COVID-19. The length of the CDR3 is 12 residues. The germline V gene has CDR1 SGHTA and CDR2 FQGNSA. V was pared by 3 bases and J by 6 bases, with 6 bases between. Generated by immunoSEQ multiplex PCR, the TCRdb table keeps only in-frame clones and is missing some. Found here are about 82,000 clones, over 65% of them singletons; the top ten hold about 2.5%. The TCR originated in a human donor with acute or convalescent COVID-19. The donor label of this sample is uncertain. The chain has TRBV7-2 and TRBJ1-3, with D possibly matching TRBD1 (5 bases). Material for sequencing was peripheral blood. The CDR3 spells CASSLGLNTIYF. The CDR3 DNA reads TGTGCCAGCAGCTTGGGACTAAACACCATATATTTT.